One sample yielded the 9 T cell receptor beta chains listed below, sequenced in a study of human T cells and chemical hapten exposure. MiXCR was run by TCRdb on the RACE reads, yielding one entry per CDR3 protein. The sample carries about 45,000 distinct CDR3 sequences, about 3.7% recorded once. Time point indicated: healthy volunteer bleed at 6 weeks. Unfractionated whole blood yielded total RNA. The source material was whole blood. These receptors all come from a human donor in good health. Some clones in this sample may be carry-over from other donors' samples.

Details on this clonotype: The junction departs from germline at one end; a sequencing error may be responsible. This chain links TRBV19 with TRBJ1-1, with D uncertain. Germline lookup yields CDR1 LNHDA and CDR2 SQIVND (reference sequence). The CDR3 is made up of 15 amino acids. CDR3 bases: TGTGCCAGTAGTATCGGGCCTAGCCTAAACACTGAAACTTTCTTT. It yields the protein CASSIGPSLNTETFF.

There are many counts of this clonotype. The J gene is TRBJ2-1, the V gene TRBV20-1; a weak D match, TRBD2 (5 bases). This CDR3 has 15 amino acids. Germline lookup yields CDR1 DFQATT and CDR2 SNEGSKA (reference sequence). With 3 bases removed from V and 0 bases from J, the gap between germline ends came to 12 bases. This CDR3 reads CSARGSVSSYNEQFF. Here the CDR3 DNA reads TGCAGTGCTAGGGGGAGTGTGAGCTCCTACAATGAGCAGTTCTTC.

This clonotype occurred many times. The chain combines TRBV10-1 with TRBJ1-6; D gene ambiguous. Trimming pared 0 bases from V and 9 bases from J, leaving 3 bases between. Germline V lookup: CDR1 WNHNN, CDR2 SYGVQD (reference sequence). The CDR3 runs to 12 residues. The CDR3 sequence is CASSESGSPLHF. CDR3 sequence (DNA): TGCGCCAGCAGTGAGTCAGGTTCACCCCTCCACTTT.

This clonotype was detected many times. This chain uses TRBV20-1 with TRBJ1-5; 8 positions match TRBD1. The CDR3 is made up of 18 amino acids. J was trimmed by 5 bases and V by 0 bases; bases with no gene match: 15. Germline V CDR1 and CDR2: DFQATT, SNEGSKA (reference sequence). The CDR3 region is CSARDLTLRQGIYQPQHF. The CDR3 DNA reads TGCAGTGCTAGAGATTTAACGTTACGACAGGGGATCTATCAGCCCCAGCATTTT.

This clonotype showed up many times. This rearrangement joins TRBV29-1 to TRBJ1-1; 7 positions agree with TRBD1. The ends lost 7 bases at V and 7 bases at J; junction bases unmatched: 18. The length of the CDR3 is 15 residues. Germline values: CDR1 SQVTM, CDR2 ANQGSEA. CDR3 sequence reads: CSALKGAGLGGEAFF. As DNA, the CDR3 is TGCAGCGCCCTCAAGGGGGCAGGGCTTGGAGGTGAAGCTTTCTTT.

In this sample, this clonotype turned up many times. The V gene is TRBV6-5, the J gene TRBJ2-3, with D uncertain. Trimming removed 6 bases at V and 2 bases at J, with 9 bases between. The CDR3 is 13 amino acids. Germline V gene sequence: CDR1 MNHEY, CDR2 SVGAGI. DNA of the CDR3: TGTGCCAGCAGGCCTTATCCCACAGATACGCAGTATTTT. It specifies CASRPYPTDTQYF.

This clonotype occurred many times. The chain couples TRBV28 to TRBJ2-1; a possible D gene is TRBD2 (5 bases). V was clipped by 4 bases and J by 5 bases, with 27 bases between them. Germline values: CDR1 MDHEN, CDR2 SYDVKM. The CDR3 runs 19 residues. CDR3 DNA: TGTGCCAGCAGTTCCCCCAGGCCTAGGGAGCAACCGGAAAACAATGAGCAGTTCTTC. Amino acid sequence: CASSSPRPREQPENNEQFF.

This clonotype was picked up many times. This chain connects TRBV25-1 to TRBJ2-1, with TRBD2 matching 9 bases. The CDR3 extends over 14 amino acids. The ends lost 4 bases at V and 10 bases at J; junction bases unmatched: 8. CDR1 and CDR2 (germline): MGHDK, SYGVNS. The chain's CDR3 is CASSGGLAAGEQFF. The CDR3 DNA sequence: TGTGCCAGCAGTGGGGGACTAGCCGCGGGGGAGCAGTTCTTC.

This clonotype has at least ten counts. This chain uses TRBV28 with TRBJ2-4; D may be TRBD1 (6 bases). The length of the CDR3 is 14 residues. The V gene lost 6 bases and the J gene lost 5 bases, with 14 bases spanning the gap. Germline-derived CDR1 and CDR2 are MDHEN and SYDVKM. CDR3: CASRFAGQQNIQYF. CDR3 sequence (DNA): TGTGCCAGCAGGTTCGCCGGACAGCAAAACATTCAGTACTTC.